The entry that follows covers one T cell receptor (beta chain) sequence. The data were obtained in a study of T cell changes during pregnancy in multiple sclerosis. The germline V gene has CDR1 SGDLS and CDR2 YYNGEE. The V gene end was trimmed by 2 bases and the J gene end by 6 bases; junction bases not matched to a gene: 4. The CDR3 loop spans 14 amino acids. This table comes from immunoSEQ multiplex PCR, and its TCRdb copy is limited to in-frame clones, with some not included. The table records some 31,000 clones, roughly 92% of them present only once. The sequence came from a female donor with multiple sclerosis, enrolled in a pregnancy study. The V and J genes are TRBV9 and TRBJ1-4; the match to TRBD1 covers 7 bases. The sequencing here drew on CD8+ T cells from peripheral blood mononuclear cells, taken before pregnancy. CDR3 in amino acids: CASSVGDSDEKLFF. DNA for the CDR3: TGTGCCAGCAGCGTGGGGGACAGTGATGAAAAACTGTTTTTT.